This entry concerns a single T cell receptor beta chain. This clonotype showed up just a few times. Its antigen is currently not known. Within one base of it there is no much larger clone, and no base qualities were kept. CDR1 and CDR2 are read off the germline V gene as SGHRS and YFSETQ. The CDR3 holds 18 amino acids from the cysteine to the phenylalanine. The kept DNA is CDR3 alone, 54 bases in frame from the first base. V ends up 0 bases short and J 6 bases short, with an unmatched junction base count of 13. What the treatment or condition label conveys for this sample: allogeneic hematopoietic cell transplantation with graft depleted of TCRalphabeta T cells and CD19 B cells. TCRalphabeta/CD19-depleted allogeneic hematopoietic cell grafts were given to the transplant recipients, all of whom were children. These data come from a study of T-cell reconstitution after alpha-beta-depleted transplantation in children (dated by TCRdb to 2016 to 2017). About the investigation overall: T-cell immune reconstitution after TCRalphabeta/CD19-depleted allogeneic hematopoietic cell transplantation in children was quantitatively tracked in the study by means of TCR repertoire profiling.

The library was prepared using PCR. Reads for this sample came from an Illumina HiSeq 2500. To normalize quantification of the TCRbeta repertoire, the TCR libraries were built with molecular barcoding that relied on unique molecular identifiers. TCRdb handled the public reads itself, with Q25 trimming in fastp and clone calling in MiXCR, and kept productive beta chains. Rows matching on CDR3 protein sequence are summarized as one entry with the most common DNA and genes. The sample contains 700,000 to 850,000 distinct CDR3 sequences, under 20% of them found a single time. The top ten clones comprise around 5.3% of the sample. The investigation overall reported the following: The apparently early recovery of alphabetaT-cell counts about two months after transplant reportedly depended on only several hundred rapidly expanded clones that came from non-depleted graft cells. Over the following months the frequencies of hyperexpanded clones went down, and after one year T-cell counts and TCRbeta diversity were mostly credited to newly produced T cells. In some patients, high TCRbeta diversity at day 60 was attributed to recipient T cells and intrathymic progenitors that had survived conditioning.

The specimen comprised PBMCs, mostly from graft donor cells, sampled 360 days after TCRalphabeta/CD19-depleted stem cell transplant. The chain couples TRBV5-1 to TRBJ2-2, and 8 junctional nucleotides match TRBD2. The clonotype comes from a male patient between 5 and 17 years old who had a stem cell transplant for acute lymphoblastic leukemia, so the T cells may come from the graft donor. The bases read TGCGCCAGCAGCTTGGAGGCTAGCGGGTTTTTTGATGCCGGGGAGCTGTTTTTT. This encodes CASSLEASGFFDAGELFF.